A selection of T cell receptor beta chains follows, all from one sample in a study of blood T cell repertoires in COVID-19. Profiled with immunoSEQ multiplex PCR; TCRdb holds only in-frame clones, not every one. The sample records under 100,000 clones, roughly three quarters being singletons. The sample consisted of peripheral blood. All receptors derive from a man in his 60s with COVID-19, enrolled during active disease. Each CDR3 is given without its conserved first and last residue. Each record gives: V gene, J gene, CDR3 protein.

>TRBV6-5|TRBJ2-6
ASGTVFSGANVLT
>TRBV3-1/TRBV3-2|TRBJ1-2
ASSHGGAPGGYT
>TRBV7-9|TRBJ2-7
ASSITQEQY
>TRBV4-3|TRBJ2-1
ASSQTTGNEQF
>TRBV24-1|TRBJ2-3
ATSDGLGHSTDTQY
>TRBV20-1|TRBJ2-1
SASSLRGSYNEQF
>TRBV9|TRBJ1-2
ASSVGDRGRSNYGYT
>TRBV21-1|TRBJ2-5
ASSRDRGAIQETQY
>TRBV7-9|TRBJ1-4
ASSQDRGGSLGKLF
>TRBV7-2|TRBJ2-5
ASSAIGGGGQY
>TRBV2|TRBJ1-1
ASSEALGRNTEAF
>TRBV19|TRBJ2-7
ASSMGGGEYTIYEQY
>TRBV2|TRBJ2-2
ASEAGELF
>TRBV7-2|TRBJ1-3
ASSPRRADIYSGNTIY
>TRBV18|TRBJ2-5
ASSPTSGEKTQY
>TRBV5-1|TRBJ1-3
ARMDRGQHGNTIY
>TRBV9|TRBJ1-2
ASSGQSYGYT
>TRBV6-1|TRBJ2-7
ASSETSLPRSEQY
>TRBV7-9|TRBJ1-1
ASSLAGQMNTEAF
>TRBV6-5|TRBJ2-7
ASSRGQSSYEQY
>TRBV18|TRBJ1-5
ASSPFPLFQGSNQPQH
>TRBV30|TRBJ2-7
AWQGQGARSPSYEQY
>TRBV6-5|TRBJ1-4
ASSNRPPGEKLF
>TRBV7-2|TRBJ2-7
ASSLAASGRSQEQY
>TRBV19|TRBJ2-7
ASSIGGDRGSYEQY
>TRBV5-1|TRBJ2-3
ASSLDGGATDTQY
>TRBV29-1|TRBJ1-2
SVAGGNYGYT
>TRBV7-6|TRBJ2-1
ASSRASGGSSYNEQF
>TRBV30|TRBJ2-3
AWSVSSPGTDTQY
>TRBV9|TRBJ2-3
ASSALGTSTDTQY
>TRBV18|TRBJ2-2
ASSQTGGTQTGELF
>TRBV3-1/TRBV3-2|TRBJ1-5
ASSQGQDSNQPQH
>TRBV5-1|TRBJ2-5
ASSPNGGRETQY
>TRBV19|TRBJ2-7
ASSIDLAEGNYEQY
>TRBV5-1|TRBJ2-2
ASSLRAGGPSGGELF
>TRBV5-6|TRBJ2-5
ASSRSGGAEETQY
>TRBV29-1|TRBJ1-6
SVAVRDNDSPLH
>TRBV27|TRBJ2-3
ASRRGNPDTQY
>TRBV6-5|TRBJ1-4
ASSFQQGYEKLF
>TRBV7-6|TRBJ2-6
ASSPVSSGANVLT